The present T cell receptor (beta chain) was sequenced within a study of blood T cell repertoires in COVID-19. At the level of the study: Sample material is recorded as cDNA or gDNA derived from T cells, B-cell-depleted T cells, or PBMCs.

V lost 2 bases to trimming and J lost 5 bases; unmatched junction nucleotides: 8. Germline V lookup: CDR1 KGHSH, CDR2 LQKENI. This CDR3 spans 15 amino acids. In the study's own analysis: Amplification of reference gene primers was used by the study to estimate nucleated cell counts. This table comes from immunoSEQ multiplex PCR, and its TCRdb copy is limited to in-frame clones, with some not included. V, J and clone size reflect that table, while D and trimming were determined from the DNA. There are fewer than 250,000 clones in the sample; 80% to 85% occur only once, and around 21% lies in the top ten.

The receptor was derived from a human donor in a cohort sampled during active COVID-19. The source material was peripheral blood. The chain couples TRBV18 to TRBJ2-7; 8 bases map to TRBD1. Written as DNA, the CDR3 is TGTGCCAGCTCACCATTTGGACAGGGTTTGAACGAGCAGTACTTC. Translation: CASSPFGQGLNEQYF.